This T cell receptor (beta chain) was profiled in a study of shared clonotypes between healthy human individuals. Study summary: Three plates each covered CD4 naive and memory; CD8 naive two, CD8 memory one.

The CDR3 has 15 amino acids. The V gene's germline CDR1 is SGHAT and CDR2 FQNNGV. Losses at the gene ends were 4 bases for V and 4 bases for J; bases not matched to a gene: 9. The input for sorted-subset replicate PCRs was approximately 190 ng DNA, tens of thousands of T cell genomes. Sequenced by immunoSEQ multiplex PCR; TCRdb stores in-frame clones only, minus some. The sample lists roughly 2 million clones, approximately 95% seen once, with roughly 0.13% in the top ten. The sequence came from a man aged 18 to 29 in good health. Sequenced input: naive CD4+ T cells sorted from blood. Specified subset: CD45RA+ positively selected. The chain links TRBV11-2 to TRBJ2-7; 8 bases are a match to TRBD1. The CDR3 region is CASSSNRGKPYEQYF. DNA for the CDR3: TGTGCCAGCAGCTCCAACAGGGGGAAACCATACGAGCAGTACTTC.